This TCR beta chain was identified in a study of shared clonotypes between healthy human individuals. The assay was immunoSEQ multiplex PCR, and TCRdb's table has in-frame clones only and misses some. The sample holds about 2.2 million clones, approximately 94% seen once. In germline, CDR1 is SGHDT, CDR2 YYEEEE. This CDR3 region has 14 residues. V lost 0 bases and J lost 6; bases outside the gene matches: 2. Cells designated naive CD8 were CD45RO-negative and were positively selected for CCR7, with terminally differentiated effector memory CD45RA+ cells excluded. The chain couples TRBV5-6 to TRBJ2-7; 11 bases line up with TRBD1. The clonotype comes from a man between 18 and 35 years old in good health. Some clones in this sample may be carry-over from other donors' samples. Sequenced: naive CD8+ T cells from PBMCs. The CDR3 region is CASSLAGQGVEQYF. The CDR3 DNA follows: TGTGCCAGCAGCTTGGCGGGACAGGGGGTCGAGCAGTACTTC.